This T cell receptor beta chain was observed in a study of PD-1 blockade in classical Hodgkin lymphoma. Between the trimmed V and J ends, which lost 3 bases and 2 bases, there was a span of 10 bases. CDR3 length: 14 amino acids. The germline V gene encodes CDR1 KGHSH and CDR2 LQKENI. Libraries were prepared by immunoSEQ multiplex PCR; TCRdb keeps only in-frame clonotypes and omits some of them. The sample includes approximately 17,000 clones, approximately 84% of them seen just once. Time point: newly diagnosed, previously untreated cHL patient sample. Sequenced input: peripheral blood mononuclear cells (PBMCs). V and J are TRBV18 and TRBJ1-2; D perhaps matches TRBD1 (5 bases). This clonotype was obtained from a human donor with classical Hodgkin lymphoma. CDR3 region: CASSPAGINYGYTF. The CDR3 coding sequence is TGTGCCAGCTCACCGGCAGGGATAAACTATGGCTACACCTTC.